This T cell receptor (beta chain) was sequenced during a study of shared clonotypes between healthy human individuals. Study-wide results and caveats: For naive CD4 cells, roughly 4.8% of clonotypes were shared across a few donors. The researchers took only blood, and tissue repertoires probably look different. Clonotype sharing among donors was thought likely to change with sequencing depth.

There are 14 residues in the CDR3. CDR1 is KGHSH, CDR2 LQKENI, per germline. The V and J ends lost 6 bases and 7 bases respectively, with 18 bases between them. Only in-frame clones appear in the TCRdb table, and some are missing; sequencing was by immunoSEQ multiplex PCR. The sample lists approximately 2.5 million clones, over 85% occurring once. Regarding this clone: The antigen is unknown.

This TCR was recovered from a man aged 18 to 30 in good health. Some clones in this sample may be carry-over from other donors' samples. This sequence joins TRBV18 and TRBJ1-2; maybe TRBD1 (6 bases). Sequenced: naive CD4+ T cells from PBMCs. As for subset: CD45RA+ positively selected. The CDR3, as DNA: TGTGCCAGCTCGGGAACAACAGGGTCCGGTGGCTACACCTTC. Residues: CASSGTTGSGGYTF. Full variable domain (remainder filled in from reference TRBV18 and TRBJ1-2): NAGVMQNPRHLVRRRGQEARLRCSPMKGHSHVYWYRQLPEEGLKFMVYLQKENIIDESGMPKERFSAEFPKEGPSILRIQQVVRGDSAAYFCASSGTTGSGGYTFGSGTRLTVV.